This T cell receptor (beta chain) was sequenced during a study of blood T cells in healthy people across ages. It was with a sample-barcoded 5' primer and a J-beta primer mix that a second PCR of about 6 to 11 cycles was run. The template-switch adaptor was a 5' adaptor with 12 random nucleotides. It tagged each cDNA molecule. TCRdb fed the 5' RACE reads into MiXCR, producing one record per CDR3 protein. The table includes more than 650,000 distinct CDR3 sequences, about 20% detected once. The V gene end was trimmed by 1 base and the J gene end by 3 bases; junction bases not matched to a gene: 7. CDR1 and CDR2 (germline): KGHDR, SFDVKD. This CDR3 contains 17 residues. This clonotype has only a few counts.

The receptor's source is a man between 65 and 79 years old in good health. The sequenced sample was blood. V and J are TRBV24-1 and TRBJ2-3; TRBD1 matches at 9 bases. This CDR3 is CATSDLLGQGGTDTQYF. CDR3 in DNA: TGTGCCACCAGTGATTTATTGGGACAGGGAGGAACAGATACGCAGTATTTT.